This TCR beta chain was documented in a study of PD-1 blockade in mismatch repair-deficient tumors. There are 16 residues in the CDR3. V dropped 3 bases and J dropped 0; count of bases not matched to a gene: 6. CDR1 is MNHEY and CDR2 is SMNVEV in the germline V gene (reference sequence). Repertoires were generated with immunoSEQ multiplex PCR, while TCRdb's copy carries only in-frame clones and drops some. The table has 55,000 to 85,000 clones, 70% to 80% seen once. The material was peripheral blood, obtained 2 weeks after starting pembrolizumab. The chain couples TRBV27 to TRBJ2-3, with 7 positions matching TRBD1. This clonotype was obtained from an adult with mismatch repair-deficient cancer. CDR3 residues: CASSFRQGYSTDTQYF. The CDR3 DNA sequence: TGTGCCAGCAGTTTCCGACAGGGCTATAGCACAGATACGCAGTATTTT.